This TCR beta chain emerged from a study of blood T cell repertoires in COVID-19. Study as a whole: Sites across the United States, Italy and Spain contributed samples from acute and convalescent COVID-19. PBMCs, B-cell-depleted T cells, or T cells were the source of the cDNA or gDNA that made up the material.

Data came from immunoSEQ multiplex PCR; TCRdb stores just in-frame clones and leaves some out. The sample gives roughly 190,000 clones, around four fifths of which show up once; about 14% is in the top ten. While infection was still active, Seattle patients were enrolled and then followed longitudinally. Germline loops: CDR1 MNHEY, CDR2 SMNVEV (reference sequence). Trimming removed 5 bases from V and 4 bases from J; junction bases left unmatched: 9. CDR3 length: 15 residues. The source material was peripheral blood. This clonotype was sampled from a woman aged 70 to 79 with COVID-19, enrolled during active disease. V gene TRBV27 combines with J gene TRBJ1-2, with 8 bases identical to TRBD1. CDR3 in DNA: TGTGCCAGCAGTCCCTCCGGACAGGGAACCTATGGCTACACCTTC. This encodes CASSPSGQGTYGYTF.